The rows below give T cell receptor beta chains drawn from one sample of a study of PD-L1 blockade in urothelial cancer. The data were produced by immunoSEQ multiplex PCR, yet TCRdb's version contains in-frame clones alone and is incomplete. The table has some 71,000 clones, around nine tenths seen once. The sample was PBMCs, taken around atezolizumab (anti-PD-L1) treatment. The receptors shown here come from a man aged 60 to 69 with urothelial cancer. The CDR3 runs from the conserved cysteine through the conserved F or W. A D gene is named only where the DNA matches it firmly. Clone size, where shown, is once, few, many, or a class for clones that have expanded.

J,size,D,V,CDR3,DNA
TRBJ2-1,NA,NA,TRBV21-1,CASSKDRGLDNEQFF,TGTGCCAGCAGCAAAGACAGGGGGCTTGACAATGAGCAGTTCTTC
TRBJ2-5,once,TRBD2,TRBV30,CAWSVGLAGVETQYF,TGTGCCTGGAGTGTAGGACTAGCGGGGGTGGAGACCCAGTACTTC
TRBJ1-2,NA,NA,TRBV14,CASSQDRRGGYTF,TGTGCCAGCAGCCAAGATCGTAGGGGCGGCTACACCTTC
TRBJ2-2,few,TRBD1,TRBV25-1,CASSEDKGARNGELFF,TGTGCCAGCAGTGAAGATAAGGGGGCGAGAAACGGGGAGCTGTTTTTT
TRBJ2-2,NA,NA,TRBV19,CASSSTTGELFF,TGTGCCAGTAGTTCTACCACCGGGGAGCTGTTTTTT
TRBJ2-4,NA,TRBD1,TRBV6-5,CASSSSGTGKNIQYF,TGTGCCAGCAGTTCCTCCGGGACAGGGAAAAACATTCAGTACTTC
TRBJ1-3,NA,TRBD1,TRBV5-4,CASSLDPGTGHSGNTIYF,TGTGCCAGCAGCTTGGACCCCGGGACAGGCCACTCTGGAAACACCATATATTTT
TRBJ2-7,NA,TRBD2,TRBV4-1,CASSHGLAGGPPASYEQYF,TGCGCCAGCAGCCACGGACTAGCGGGGGGCCCTCCCGCCTCCTACGAGCAGTACTTC
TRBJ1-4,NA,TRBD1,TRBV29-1,CSATRDRGHEKLFF,TGCAGCGCAACTAGGGACAGGGGACACGAAAAACTGTTTTTT
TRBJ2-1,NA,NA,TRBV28,CASSSPGGSNNEQFF,TGTGCCAGCAGTTCCCCCGGCGGATCCAACAATGAGCAGTTCTTC
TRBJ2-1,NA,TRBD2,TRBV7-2,CASSKAGGLPYNEQFF,TGTGCCAGCAGCAAAGCGGGGGGCCTACCCTACAATGAGCAGTTCTTC
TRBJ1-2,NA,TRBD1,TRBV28,CRLGQGGPPGYTF,TGTCGACTTGGACAGGGCGGTCCCCCTGGCTACACCTTC
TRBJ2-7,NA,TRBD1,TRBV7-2,CASSPPGTGREQYF,TGTGCCAGCAGCCCCCCCGGGACAGGGCGGGAGCAGTACTTC
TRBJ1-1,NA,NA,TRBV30,CAWNRRNTEAFF,TGTGCCTGGAACAGAAGGAACACTGAAGCTTTCTTT
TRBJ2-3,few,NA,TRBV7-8,CASLTGTNTDTQYF,TGTGCCAGCCTTACGGGAACAAACACAGATACGCAGTATTTT